This TCR beta chain derives from a study of blood T cell repertoires in COVID-19. As originally analysed: Reference gene primers were amplified, and this amplification served to estimate nucleated cell counts. Clones were read by immunoSEQ multiplex PCR, and TCRdb kept only the in-frame ones, dropping some. From that table come the V and J calls and clone size; the DNA was used to work out D and trimming. The sample shows 110,000 to 150,000 clones, about 89% of them seen only once. Germline V gene sequence: CDR1 SGHVS, CDR2 FQNEAQ. V lost 5 bases, J lost 2 bases, and 16 bases lay in between. The CDR3 loop spans 16 amino acids.

The rearrangement links TRBV7-8 to TRBJ2-1, with D unresolved. The source is a man in his 60s who had recovered from COVID-19. The specimen was PBMCs or T cells enriched from blood (not recorded which). CDR3 sequence: CASSRGLQSPYNEQFF. DNA for the CDR3: TGTGCCAGCAGCCGAGGTTTACAGAGCCCCTACAATGAGCAGTTCTTC. Full variable domain (remainder filled in from reference TRBV7-8 and TRBJ2-1): GAGVSQSPRYKVAKRGQDVALRCDPISGHVSLFWYQQALGQGPEFLTYFQNEAQLDKSGLPSDRFFAERPEGSVSTLKIQRTQQEDSAVYLCASSRGLQSPYNEQFFGPGTRLTVL.